This paragraph reports one T cell receptor (beta chain). No antigen is known for it. Primed by a sample-barcoded 5' primer and a J-beta primer mix, a second PCR proceeded for roughly 6 to 12 cycles. Each TCR beta cDNA got a 12-nucleotide random molecular identifier. MiXCR, applied by TCRdb to the 5' RACE reads, yields one record per CDR3 protein. The data contain 700,000 or so distinct CDR3 sequences, around a fifth of them seen just once; the ten biggest clones take up under 25%. This sample is part of a study of blood T cells in healthy people across ages. Whole-study results and caveats: The study found TCR beta diversity correlated strongly with naive T cell percentage.

Trimming removed 5 bases from V and 5 bases from J, with 22 bases in between. Germline V lookup: CDR1 SGHVS, CDR2 FQNEAQ. CDR3 length equals 17 residues. The sequence came from a man between 65 and 85 years old in good health. The chain carries TRBV7-8 and TRBJ1-5, with a weak D call TRBD1 (5 bases). Sequenced material: blood. The CDR3 is CASSPSRAGTKYQPQHF. The DNA for the CDR3 is TGTGCCAGCAGCCCGTCAAGGGCCGGGACCAAATATCAGCCCCAGCATTTT.